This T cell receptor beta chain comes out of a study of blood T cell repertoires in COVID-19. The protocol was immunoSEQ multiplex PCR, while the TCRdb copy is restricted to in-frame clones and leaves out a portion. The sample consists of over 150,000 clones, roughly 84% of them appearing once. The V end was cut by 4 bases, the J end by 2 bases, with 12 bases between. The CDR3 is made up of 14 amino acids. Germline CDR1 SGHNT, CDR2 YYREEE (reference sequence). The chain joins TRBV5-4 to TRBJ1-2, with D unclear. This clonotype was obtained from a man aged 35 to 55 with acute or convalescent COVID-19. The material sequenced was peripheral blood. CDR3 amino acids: CASSTKTGNYGYTF. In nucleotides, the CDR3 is TGTGCCAGCAGCACCAAAACCGGGAACTATGGCTACACCTTC.